This TCR beta chain stems from a study of shared clonotypes between healthy human individuals. With respect to this clone: The target antigen is unknown.

Germline loops: CDR1 SEHNR, CDR2 FQNEAQ (reference sequence). V lost 0 bases and J lost 2; bases outside the gene matches: 10. The CDR3 has 17 residues. The assay used deep level. Method: immunoSEQ multiplex PCR; TCRdb's copy keeps in-frame clones and lacks some. The data show roughly 1,800,000 clones, with about 95% seen just once and around 1.2% held by the top ten. General study results and limits: On the whole, naive subsets had larger estimated richness than memory subsets had. It was anticipated that sequencing depth would influence how many clonotypes donors shared.

The naive CD8 fraction comprised CD45RO-negative cells positively selected for CCR7 and excluded terminally differentiated effector memory CD45RA+ cells. Only Caucasian adults living in Nashville, Tennessee served as donors. The clonotype originates from a man aged 18-30 years in good health. The chain is built from TRBV7-9 and TRBJ2-7; TRBD2 matches 7 bases. The specimen was naive CD8+ T cells sorted from blood. The CDR3, as DNA: TGTGCCAGCAGCTTAGCGGGGGGGTACGAAGGGACCTACGAGCAGTACTTC. Protein product: CASSLAGGYEGTYEQYF. Together with reference TRBV7-9 and TRBJ2-7, the CDR3 gives the full variable domain: DTGVSQNPRHKITKRGQNVTFRCDPISEHNRLYWYRQTLGQGPEFLTYFQNEAQLEKSRLLSDRFSAERPKGSFSTLEIQRTEQGDSAMYLCASSLAGGYEGTYEQYFGPGTRLTVT.